A selection of T cell receptor beta chains follows, all from one sample in a study of Graves' ophthalmopathy and Graves' hyperthyroidism. One entry per CDR3 protein results from TCRdb running MiXCR on the multiplex PCR reads. The sample consists of almost 750,000 distinct CDR3 sequences, roughly two fifths of them appearing once. Material: peripheral blood. The receptor set was obtained from an adult man with Graves' ophthalmopathy. Each CDR3 is given with its conserved first and last residue. The D gene is left open where the match is weak. Rows may omit the clone size; those that give it use once, few, many or a size class.

many | TRBJ2-6 | NA | TRBV9 | TGTGCCAGCAGCGTAGGGGTATCCGGGGCCAACGTCCTGACTTTC | CASSVGVSGANVLTF
few | TRBJ2-7 | NA | TRBV25-1 | TGTGCCAGCAGTTTCGCGGGGGCGCAGTCCTACGAGCAGTACTTC | CASSFAGAQSYEQYF
few | TRBJ2-5 | TRBD2 | TRBV7-9 | TGTGCCAGCAGCTTCGGCGGGGGGACTCAAGAGACCCAGTACTTC | CASSFGGGTQETQYF
many | TRBJ2-2 | NA | TRBV29-1 | TGCAGCGTCCGTGATCCAAACACCGGGGAGCTGTTTTTT | CSVRDPNTGELFF
NA | TRBJ2-2 | TRBD2 | TRBV20-1 | TGCAGTGCGCTCAGGAAGGGTGGGCGACTAGCGGGAGGCGGGGAGCTGTTTTTT | CSALRKGGRLAGGGELFF
few | TRBJ2-2 | TRBD1 | TRBV7-9 | TGTGCCAGTAGTTCCGGACAGGGGGCGGACGGGGAGCTGTTTTTT | CASSSGQGADGELFF
few | TRBJ1-5 | NA | TRBV10-3 | TGTGCCAGCAGTGAATGGACAACCAATCAGCCCCAGCATTTT | CASSEWTTNQPQHF
NA | TRBJ1-1 | NA | TRBV30 | TGTGCCTGGAGTGTAAGCTATAGCCTGAACACTGAAGCTTTCTTT | CAWSVSYSLNTEAFF
few | TRBJ2-7 | NA | TRBV20-1 | TGCAGTGCTACGGAGACAGCCTACGAGCAGTACTTC | CSATETAYEQYF
few | TRBJ2-7 | TRBD1 | TRBV7-9 | TGTGCCAGCAGCACCCCGGGACAGGGGGCCGGAAGGCAGTACTTC | CASSTPGQGAGRQYF
many | TRBJ1-1 | TRBD1 | TRBV7-9 | TGTGCCAGCAGCTTAACAGGGGGCACTGAAGCTTTCTTT | CASSLTGGTEAFF
many | TRBJ1-4 | TRBD1 | TRBV29-1 | TGCAGCGTGACGACAGGGGCTAATGAAAAACTGTTTTTT | CSVTTGANEKLFF
NA | TRBJ1-4 | NA | TRBV2 | TGTGCCAGCAGTTTGCGGTATGGTGAAAAACTGTTTTTT | CASSLRYGEKLFF
many | TRBJ1-3 | NA | TRBV25-1 | TGTGCCAGCATCGTAGCAGGGGCTGGAAACACCATATATTTT | CASIVAGAGNTIYF
few | TRBJ1-6 | NA | TRBV19 | TGTGCCAGTGGAACGGAGGCCCGGAATTCACCCCTCCACTTT | CASGTEARNSPLHF
NA | TRBJ1-5 | NA | TRBV25-1 | TGTGCCAGCAGCCCACATGAGAGGGGCGGCAATCAGCCCCAGCATTTT | CASSPHERGGNQPQHF
many | TRBJ2-7 | NA | TRBV15 | TGTGCCACCAGCAGACAACTCTTGGGCTACGAGCAGTACTTC | CATSRQLLGYEQYF
few | TRBJ2-2 | TRBD1 | TRBV19 | TGTGCCAGTAGAAACAGGGGGTTGGCCGGGGAGCTGTTTTTT | CASRNRGLAGELFF
few | TRBJ2-2 | TRBD2 | TRBV7-2 | TGTGCCAGCAGCTTATGGACTAGCGGGAGACCCGGGGAGCTGTTTTTT | CASSLWTSGRPGELFF
many | TRBJ1-5 | TRBD1 | TRBV7-2 | TGTGCCAGCAGCTCGGCCAGGACAGGGGTAGGTCAGCCCCAGCATTTT | CASSSARTGVGQPQHF
NA | TRBJ1-2 | TRBD1 | TRBV19 | TGTGCCAGTAGCCCGACTCGGGACAGCGGCTATGGCTACACCTTC | CASSPTRDSGYGYTF
few | TRBJ1-4 | NA | TRBV19 | TGTGCCAGTAGGATCGACACGACTAATGAAAAACTGTTTTTT | CASRIDTTNEKLFF
many | TRBJ1-5 | NA | TRBV7-9 | TGTGCCAGCAGCTTTGGGACTGGAAGCAATCAGCCCCAGCATTTT | CASSFGTGSNQPQHF
NA | TRBJ1-1 | NA | TRBV7-2 | TGTGCCAGCAGCCTCGAAGGGGTCTTT | CASSLEGVF
many | TRBJ1-1 | NA | TRBV9 | TGTGCCAGCAGCGCGGATGAGGGTGCCAACACTGAAGCTTTCTTT | CASSADEGANTEAFF
NA | TRBJ2-3 | NA | TRBV10-2 | TGCGCCAGCAGCCATGAAGGTAGTGGCGGGAAGTACGCAGATACGCAGTATTTT | CASSHEGSGGKYADTQYF
once | TRBJ1-6 | TRBD1 | TRBV2 | TGTGCCAGCGGTGAAGACAGGGATGGTTCGCCCCTCCACTTT | CASGEDRDGSPLHF
NA | TRBJ2-7 | TRBD1 | TRBV7-9 | TGTGCCAGCAGCTTCGGGACAGACTACGAGCAGTACTTC | CASSFGTDYEQYF